This T cell receptor beta chain came from a study of CD8 T cells in Susac syndrome. Whole-study findings and limits: By the study's own acknowledgment, its TCR sequencing and HLA analysis included relatively few individuals.

With 2 bases removed from V and 7 bases from J, the gap between germline ends came to 9 bases. Germline CDR1 is SGHKS and CDR2 is YYEKEE (reference sequence). This CDR3 region has 13 residues. TCR beta from blood CD8+ and CD4+ T cells was sequenced. The authors negatively isolated CD8+ and CD4+ T cells and FACS-enriched TEMRA cells. Random hexamers primed reverse transcription of roughly 0.5 to 1 ug RNA. The TCR beta CDR3 was amplified by immunoSEQ multiplex PCR across 54 Vbeta, 13 Jbeta. TCRdb passed the immunoSEQ multiplex PCR reads through MiXCR, listing each CDR3 protein once. The data show about 430,000 distinct CDR3 sequences, roughly 85% seen once. In regard to this clonotype: Its antigen is currently unknown.

The sequence derives from a human donor with multiple sclerosis. Sequencing input: CD8+ T cells from PBMCs. This chain uses TRBV5-5 with TRBJ2-2, with D hard to call. The CDR3 DNA is TGTGCCAGCAGCTTCTGGATTGGCGGGGAGCTGTTTTTT. It yields the protein CASSFWIGGELFF. Full variable domain (remainder filled in from reference TRBV5-5 and TRBJ2-2): DAGVTQSPTHLIKTRGQQVTLRCSPISGHKSVSWYQQVLGQGPQFIFQYYEKEERGRGNFPDRFSARQFPNYSSELNVNALLLGDSALYLCASSFWIGGELFFGEGSRLTVL.